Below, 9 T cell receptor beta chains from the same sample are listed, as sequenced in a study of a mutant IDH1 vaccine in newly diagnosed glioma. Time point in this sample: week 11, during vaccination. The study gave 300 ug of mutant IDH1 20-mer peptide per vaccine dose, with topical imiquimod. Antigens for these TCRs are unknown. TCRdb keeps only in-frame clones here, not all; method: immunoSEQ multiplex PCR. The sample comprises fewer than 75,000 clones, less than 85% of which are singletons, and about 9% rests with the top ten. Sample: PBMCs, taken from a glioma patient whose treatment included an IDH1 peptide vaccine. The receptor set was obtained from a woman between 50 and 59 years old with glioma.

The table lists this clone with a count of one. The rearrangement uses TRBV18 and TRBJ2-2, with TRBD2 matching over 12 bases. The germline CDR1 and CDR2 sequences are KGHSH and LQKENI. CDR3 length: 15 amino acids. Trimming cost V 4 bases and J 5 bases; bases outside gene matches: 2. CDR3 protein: CASSRLAGATGELFF. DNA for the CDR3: TGTGCCAGCTCACGACTAGCGGGGGCGACCGGGGAGCTGTTTTTT.

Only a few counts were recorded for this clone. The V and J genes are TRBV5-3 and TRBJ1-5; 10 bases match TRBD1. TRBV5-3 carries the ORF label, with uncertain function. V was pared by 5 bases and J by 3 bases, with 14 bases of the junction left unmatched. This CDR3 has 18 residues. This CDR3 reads CARSSLRDRGRHNQPQHF. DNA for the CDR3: TGTGCCAGAAGTTCTCTCCGGGACAGGGGAAGACACAATCAGCCCCAGCATTTT.

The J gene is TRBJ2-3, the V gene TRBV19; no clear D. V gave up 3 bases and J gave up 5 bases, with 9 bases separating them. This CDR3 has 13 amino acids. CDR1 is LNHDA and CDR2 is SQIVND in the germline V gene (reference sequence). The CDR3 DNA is TGTGCCAGTAGTATTTCGGCAATAGATACGCAGTATTTT. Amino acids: CASSISAIDTQYF.

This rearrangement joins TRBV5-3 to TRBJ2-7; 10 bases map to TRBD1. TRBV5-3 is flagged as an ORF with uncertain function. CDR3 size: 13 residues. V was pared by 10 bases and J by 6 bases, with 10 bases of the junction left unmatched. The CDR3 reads CARTGTGEGEQYF. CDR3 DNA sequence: TGTGCCCGAACCGGGACAGGGGAGGGCGAGCAGTACTTC.

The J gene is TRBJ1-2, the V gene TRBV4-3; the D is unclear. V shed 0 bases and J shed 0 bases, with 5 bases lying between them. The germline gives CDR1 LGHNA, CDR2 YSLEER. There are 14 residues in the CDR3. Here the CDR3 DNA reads TGCGCCAGCAGCCAAGAAGGCGCTAACTATGGCTACACCTTC. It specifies CASSQEGANYGYTF.

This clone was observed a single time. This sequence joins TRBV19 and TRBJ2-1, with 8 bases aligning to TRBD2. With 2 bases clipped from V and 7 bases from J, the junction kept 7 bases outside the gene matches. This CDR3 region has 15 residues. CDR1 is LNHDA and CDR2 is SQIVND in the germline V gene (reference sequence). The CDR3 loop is CASSINGGARNEQFF. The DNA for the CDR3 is TGTGCCAGTAGTATAAACGGGGGGGCCAGGAATGAGCAGTTCTTC.

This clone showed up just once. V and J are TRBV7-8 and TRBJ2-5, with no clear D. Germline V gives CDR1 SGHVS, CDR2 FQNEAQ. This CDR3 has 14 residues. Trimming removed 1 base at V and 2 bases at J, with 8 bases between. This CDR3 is CASSLVRLQETQYF. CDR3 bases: TGTGCCAGCAGCTTAGTTCGCCTTCAAGAGACCCAGTACTTC.

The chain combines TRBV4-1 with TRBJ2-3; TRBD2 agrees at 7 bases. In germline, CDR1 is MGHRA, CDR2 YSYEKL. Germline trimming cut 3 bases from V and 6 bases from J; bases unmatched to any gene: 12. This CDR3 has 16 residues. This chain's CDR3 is CASSHPSGVAGDTQYF. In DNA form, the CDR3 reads TGCGCCAGCAGCCACCCGAGCGGGGTGGCTGGGGATACGCAGTATTTT.

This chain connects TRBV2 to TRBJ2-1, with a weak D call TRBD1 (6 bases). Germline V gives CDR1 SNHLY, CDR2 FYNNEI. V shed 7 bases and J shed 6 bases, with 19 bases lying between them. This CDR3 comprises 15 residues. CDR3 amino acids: CASNGGAGVINEQFF. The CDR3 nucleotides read TGTGCCAGCAACGGAGGTGCAGGGGTGATCAATGAGCAGTTCTTC.